A selection of T cell receptor beta chains follows, all from one sample in a study of cytomegalovirus exposure and HLA in healthy donors. Profiling relied on immunoSEQ multiplex PCR, and the TCRdb table lists in-frame clones only, not all of them. The sample has 250,000 to 300,000 clones; 65% to 90% are singletons. The sequencing sample was made of PBMCs. The source of these receptors is a woman aged 18-35 years in good health and CMV-seronegative. The CDR3 runs from the conserved cysteine through the conserved F or W. D genes are given only for firm matches. Some rows have no size entry. The others give once, few or many, or a class for an expanded clone.

TRBD2,18,-,TRBJ2-3,TRBV27,CASSLLVSSGGGTDTQYF,TGTGCCAGCAGTTTACTGGTATCTAGCGGGGGAGGTACAGATACGCAGTATTTT
-,15,-,TRBJ1-2,TRBV7-2,CASSLAPGVNYGYTF,TGTGCCAGCAGCTTAGCGCCAGGGGTGAACTATGGCTACACCTTC
TRBD2,12,-,TRBJ2-4,TRBV28,CASSTAGDIQYF,TGTGCCAGCAGTACCGCGGGGGACATTCAGTACTTC
TRBD1,15,-,TRBJ2-2,TRBV5-4,CASVLGTGETGELFF,TGTGCCAGTGTACTAGGGACAGGGGAAACCGGGGAGCTGTTTTTT
-,14,-,TRBJ1-1,TRBV2,CASILQGGTTEAFF,TGTGCCAGCATCCTACAGGGAGGGACCACTGAAGCTTTCTTT
TRBD1,14,-,TRBJ2-3,TRBV4-3,CASSVTGVTDTQYF,TGCGCCAGCAGCGTGACAGGGGTGACAGATACGCAGTATTTT
-,15,-,TRBJ1-4,TRBV6-1,CASSEAGGTNEKLFF,TGTGCCAGCAGTGAAGCTGGCGGAACTAATGAAAAACTGTTTTTT
-,16,-,TRBJ1-5,TRBV7-8,CASSLRRELSNQPQHF,TGTGCCAGCAGCTTAAGACGGGAACTTAGCAATCAGCCCCAGCATTTT
TRBD1,15,-,TRBJ1-2,TRBV6-4,CASSAGQGVSYGYTF,TGTGCCAGCAGTGCGGGACAGGGGGTTTCCTATGGCTACACCTTC
-,13,-,TRBJ2-5,TRBV27,CASSLVGVKTQYF,TGTGCCAGCAGTTTGGTAGGGGTAAAGACCCAGTACTTC
TRBD1,17,-,TRBJ1-6,TRBV7-8,CASSLEGQGANNSPLHF,TGTGCCAGCAGCTTAGAGGGACAGGGGGCTAATAATTCACCCCTCCACTTT
TRBD1,15,once,TRBJ2-7,TRBV6-5,CASSRDRGEIYEQYF,TGTGCCAGCAGTCGGGACAGGGGGGAAATCTACGAGCAGTACTTC
TRBD1,15,-,TRBJ2-7,TRBV5-1,CASSLAGTAFYEQYF,TGCGCCAGCAGCCTCGCCGGGACAGCCTTCTACGAGCAGTACTTC
-,15,-,TRBJ2-2,TRBV6-6,CASSLLGGGTGELFF,TGTGCCAGCAGTTTATTAGGGGGAGGGACCGGGGAGCTGTTTTTT
TRBD2,16,-,TRBJ2-3,TRBV7-2,CASSRGGSGGADTQYF,TGTGCCAGCAGCCGTGGAGGGAGCGGGGGGGCAGATACGCAGTATTTT
TRBD2,15,-,TRBJ2-1,TRBV19,CASSRSGNWGNEQFF,TGTGCCAGTAGTAGGAGCGGGAACTGGGGTAATGAGCAGTTCTTC
-,14,-,TRBJ1-5,TRBV15,CATSSSTGNQPQHF,TGTGCCACCAGCAGCAGTACCGGGAATCAGCCCCAGCATTTT
TRBD1,12,few,TRBJ1-2,TRBV10-2,CASSDPGTGDSF,TGCGCCAGCAGTGATCCTGGGACAGGGGACTCCTTC
TRBD2,13,-,TRBJ2-7,TRBV30,CAWTSGSSYEQYF,TGTGCCTGGACTAGCGGGAGTTCCTACGAGCAGTACTTC
-,18,-,TRBJ1-3,TRBV11-1,CASSFREDSLVSGNTIYF,TGTGCCAGCAGCTTCCGTGAAGACAGCCTCGTCTCTGGAAACACCATATATTTT
-,13,few,TRBJ2-5,TRBV28,CASSRGTVETQYF,TGTGCCAGCAGCCGCGGGACAGTAGAGACCCAGTACTTC
-,11,-,TRBJ2-7,TRBV19,CASTGSYEQYF,TGTGCCAGTACCGGCTCCTACGAGCAGTACTTC
TRBD1,12,few,TRBJ2-1,TRBV19,CASSHRGNEQFF,TGTGCCAGTAGCCACAGGGGCAATGAGCAGTTCTTC
-,17,-,TRBJ2-1,TRBV28,CASSLPTDIYLKNEQFF,TGTGCCAGCAGTTTGCCTACCGACATCTATCTAAAAAATGAGCAGTTCTTC
-,10,-,TRBJ2-7,TRBV6-5,CATLSYEQYF,TGTGCCACTTTGTCCTACGAGCAGTACTTC
TRBD2,16,-,TRBJ2-3,TRBV2,CASSDRTSGGTDTQYF,TGTGCCAGCAGTGATCGTACTAGCGGGGGCACAGATACGCAGTATTTT
-,15,-,TRBJ2-7,TRBV28,CASSLLQGGTYEQYF,TGTGCCAGCAGTTTACTCCAGGGGGGAACCTACGAGCAGTACTTC
-,13,-,TRBJ2-7,TRBV14,CASSQGRLGEQYF,TGTGCCAGCAGCCAAGGAAGGCTAGGCGAGCAGTACTTC
TRBD1,13,many,TRBJ1-1,TRBV9,CASSEPRTGLAFF,TGTGCCAGCAGCGAGCCCAGGACAGGGTTGGCTTTCTTT
TRBD1,17,-,TRBJ2-7,TRBV7-2,CASSGRDRVASSYEQYF,TGTGCCAGCAGCGGCCGGGACAGGGTCGCTTCCTCCTACGAGCAGTACTTC
TRBD1,14,once,TRBJ1-2,TRBV10-3,CAISAGQGASGYTF,TGTGCCATCAGTGCGGGACAGGGGGCTTCTGGCTACACCTTC
-,13,-,TRBJ1-5,TRBV30,CAWSGQSNQPQHF,TGTGCCTGGAGTGGACAGAGCAATCAGCCCCAGCATTTT
TRBD2,16,-,TRBJ2-7,TRBV7-2,CASSLATSGGRYEQYF,TGTGCCAGCAGCTTAGCGACTAGCGGGGGTCGCTACGAGCAGTACTTC
-,16,-,TRBJ1-3,TRBV7-9,CASSFVQFISGNTIYF,TGTGCCAGCAGCTTCGTACAGTTTATCTCTGGAAACACCATATATTTT
TRBD1,15,-,TRBJ2-1,TRBV5-6,CASSPGAGGGNEQFF,TGTGCCAGCAGCCCCGGCGCAGGGGGTGGAAATGAGCAGTTCTTC
TRBD1,15,once,TRBJ2-5,TRBV19,CASSSRTGVSETQYF,TGTGCCAGTAGTAGCCGCACAGGGGTGTCGGAGACCCAGTACTTC
TRBD1,17,-,TRBJ1-2,TRBV18,CASSPNVPGQGNYGYTF,TGTGCCAGCTCACCAAACGTCCCGGGACAGGGTAACTATGGCTACACCTTC
TRBD2,16,-,TRBJ2-3,TRBV6-1,CASSDLLAGITDTQYF,TGTGCCAGCAGTGATCTACTAGCGGGTATCACAGATACGCAGTATTTT
-,14,-,TRBJ1-1,TRBV29-1,CSVSDSPLNTEAFF,TGCAGCGTTTCGGACAGCCCTTTGAACACTGAAGCTTTCTTT
-,14,-,TRBJ1-2,TRBV28,CASTPVDLLYGYTF,TGTGCCAGCACCCCCGTGGACTTACTCTATGGCTACACCTTC
-,15,once,TRBJ1-1,TRBV9,CASSVGPQGGTEAFF,TGTGCCAGCAGCGTAGGTCCCCAGGGAGGCACTGAAGCTTTCTTT
-,12,-,TRBJ2-7,TRBV25-1,CASSELRDEQYF,TGTGCCAGCAGTGAATTGAGGGACGAGCAGTACTTC
TRBD1,16,-,TRBJ2-5,TRBV4-2,CASSQDPDRGVETQYF,TGTGCCAGCAGCCAAGACCCAGACAGGGGGGTAGAGACCCAGTACTTC
TRBD1,13,-,TRBJ2-7,TRBV6-5,CASGTGMSYEQYF,TGTGCCAGCGGGACAGGGATGTCCTACGAGCAGTACTTC
TRBD1,15,-,TRBJ2-7,TRBV6-6,CASSRGQGSPHEQYF,TGTGCCAGCAGTAGGGGACAGGGATCCCCCCACGAGCAGTACTTC
TRBD1,15,few,TRBJ2-2,TRBV6-4,CASSPTGADTGELFF,TGTGCCAGCAGCCCGACAGGGGCTGACACCGGGGAGCTGTTTTTT
-,12,-,TRBJ1-1,TRBV5-4,CASSSEGGQAFF,TGTGCCAGCAGCTCTGAAGGGGGACAAGCTTTCTTT
-,15,-,TRBJ1-2,TRBV11-2,CASSLDERVNYGYTF,TGTGCCAGCAGCTTAGATGAGCGGGTTAACTATGGCTACACCTTC
-,15,-,TRBJ2-7,TRBV6-5,CASRRGQLSSYEQYF,TGTGCCAGCAGACGCGGACAGCTGAGCTCCTACGAGCAGTACTTC
-,18,-,TRBJ1-4,TRBV27,CASSLSGRGEVHNEKLFF,TGTGCCAGCAGTTTATCGGGACGAGGGGAGGTTCATAATGAAAAACTGTTTTTT
TRBD1,15,-,TRBJ2-7,TRBV7-9,CASSLVGDSSYEQYF,TGTGCCAGCAGCTTAGTCGGGGACAGCTCCTACGAGCAGTACTTC
TRBD1,15,few,TRBJ1-2,TRBV9,CASSAEWTGSHGYTF,TGTGCCAGCAGCGCCGAATGGACAGGGAGTCACGGCTACACCTTC
-,15,-,TRBJ1-2,TRBV4-3,CASSQGKTGNNGYTF,TGCGCCAGCAGCCAAGGTAAAACAGGGAATAATGGCTACACCTTC
TRBD2,16,-,TRBJ2-1,TRBV7-2,CASSHGGTSAYNEQFF,TGTGCCAGCAGCCACGGGGGGACTAGCGCTTACAATGAGCAGTTCTTC
TRBD1,16,-,TRBJ2-3,TRBV4-3,CASSQGNRQGRRTQYF,TGCGCCAGCAGCCAAGGCAACCGACAGGGGCGACGTACGCAGTATTTT
TRBD2,15,-,TRBJ2-2,TRBV5-1,CASSFTGTTSGELFF,TGCGCCAGCAGCTTTACCGGGACTACCAGTGGGGAGCTGTTTTTT
TRBD1,13,-,TRBJ1-1,TRBV6-5,CASSVNRGTEAFF,TGTGCCAGCAGTGTCAACAGGGGCACTGAAGCTTTCTTT
-,12,-,TRBJ2-3,TRBV18,CASSPPEGTQYF,TGTGCCAGCTCACCACCGGAGGGGACGCAGTATTTT
TRBD1,15,once,TRBJ2-3,TRBV7-9,CASSSDRGQEDTQYF,TGTGCCAGCAGCTCGGACAGGGGGCAGGAAGATACGCAGTATTTT
-,13,-,TRBJ2-7,TRBV6-5,CASTARGLGEQYF,TGTGCCAGCACGGCGCGGGGGCTCGGGGAGCAGTACTTC